This T cell receptor (beta chain) stems from a study of shared clonotypes between healthy human individuals (dated by TCRdb to the early 2020s). With respect to the entire study: The cohort included three men and a couple of women between 18 and 49 years of age. Different laboratories and diverse techniques were used to prepare libraries and sequence TCR repertoires, to increase sequencing depth and limit assay-specific biases. Blood TCR repertoires of five healthy adults were deeply sequenced to estimate repertoire size and the extent of clonotype sharing between individuals. For each donor, CD4 naive and CD4 memory were each given three plates, CD8 naive was given two plates, and CD8 memory was given one plate. Leukapheresis yielded between about 0.85 and 9.5 billion PBMCs per donor. Findings and caveats that apply to the study as a whole: Based on pairwise subsampling, the degree of clonotype sharing among donors was expected to be affected by sequencing depth. The small number of donors limited the genetic and exposure-history diversity represented. Rarefaction of sorted-subset datasets indicated incomplete sequencing despite the large sequencing depth. Larger estimated clonotype richness was generally found for naive subsets than for memory subsets. Sharing across a handful of donors was observed for roughly 5% of naive CD4, 3.5% of naive CD8, 2% to 2.5% of memory CD4, and around 0.42% of memory CD8 clonotypes. Sampling was limited to blood, and TCR repertoires in tissue likely differ from TCR repertoires in blood. Clonotypes shared by all four sorted-subset donors showed higher generation probabilities than non-shared clonotypes.

Relative to germline, V is 0 bases shorter and J is 6 bases shorter, with 8 bases between their ends. CDR3 length: 13 amino acids, cysteine to phenylalanine. Only the CDR3 portion is preserved as DNA: 39 bases, with reading frame beginning at the first base. In the germline V gene (reference sequence), CDR1 corresponds to GTSNPN and CDR2 to SVGIG. Using the deep immunoSEQ assay, TCR CDR3 regions were amplified from genomic DNA by multiplex PCR. Genomic DNA extracted from each cell subset was distributed evenly over all wells of several immunoSEQ 96-well plates, and each plate served as one replicate. For sorted subsets, approximately 200 ng of genomic DNA, equivalent to 30,000 or so T cell genomes, went into each replicate PCR. Purified libraries were quantified with a Qubit 3.0 fluorometer, sized on a Bioanalyzer 2100, and re-quantified with the KAPA Library Quantification kit. Each immunoSEQ 96-well plate was sequenced on its own single-read 150-cycle Illumina NextSeq 550 flow cell. In the authors' own workflow: Because only junctional sequences without quality scores were contained in the immunoSEQ output, filtering matching that applied to full-length reads could not be performed. Sequences were annotated with PyIR, a Python wrapper for IgBLAST v1.9, and V/J genes and CDR3 were assigned using IMGT germline references. Reads with weak V/J assignments (E-value above 1e-6), missing CDR3, stop codons, out-of-frame junctions, or ambiguous translated residues were removed. V3J clonotypes were defined by identical inferred V gene, J gene, and CDR3 amino acid sequence. Percentage overlap between repertoires was computed as shared unique clonotypes divided by the size of the smaller repertoire. Repertoire richness was assessed with RTK rarefaction, the Chao1 estimator, and Recon v2.1 estimates of unobserved clonotypes. OLGA was used to compute generation probabilities for all TCRbeta clonotypes that the gDNA method yielded from four donors. TCRdb carries this immuneACCESS record with in-frame sequences only. Its versions omit some clonotypes, under half of them owing to an unresolved V gene in the studies checked, with the rest unexplained. Clone size and the V and J calls come from that table; the DNA yielded D and trimming. This sample lists about 120,000 clones; under 70% were detected once. Roughly 24% of the sample lies in the top ten.

Donors were healthy HIV-negative adults with no recently reported acute infections or vaccinations. All donors were Caucasian adults living in Nashville, Tennessee, USA. CD8 memory samples consisted of magnetically selected CD45RO+ cells combined with CCR7-negative CD45RA+ effector memory (TemRA) cells. Blood was obtained by leukapheresis, after which PBMCs were separated by Ficoll-Histopaque density gradient centrifugation and cryopreserved in liquid nitrogen vapor phase. Purity and quantity of every magnetically sorted T cell population were checked by analytical flow cytometry. Genomic DNA was isolated from every sorted fraction and measured by UV absorbance on a Nanodrop 2000c. This clone was counted at least ten times. The target of this receptor is not known. No much larger clonotype is one base removed from it; base qualities were not supplied.

The receptor chain draws on TRBV30 and TRBJ2-2; the D gene assignment is ambiguous. The receptor comes from a woman aged 30 to 39 in good health. The sequencing input was memory CD8+ T cells sorted from blood. Read against the paper, the sample's cell subset or site label means: CD45RO+ cells pooled with CCR7-negative TemRA cells. The CDR3 protein sequence reads: CAWSVDGAGELFF. The bases read TGTGCCTGGAGTGTGGATGGGGCCGGGGAGCTGTTTTTT. Where the CDR3 stops, the reference TRBV30 and TRBJ2-2 genes take over; the full variable domain is SQTIHQWPATLVQPVGSPLSLECTVEGTSNPNLYWYRQAAGRGLQLLFYSVGIGQISSEVPQNLSASRPQDRQFILSSKKLLLSDSGFYLCAWSVDGAGELFFGEGSRLTVL.